The next 24 T cell receptor beta chains were all read from a single sample in a study of blood T cell repertoires in COVID-19. Profiling relied on immunoSEQ multiplex PCR, and the TCRdb table lists in-frame clones only, not all of them. The data hold hundreds of thousands of clones, with over 75% observed a single time. Sequenced: PBMCs or T cells enriched from blood (not recorded which). These receptors were taken from a woman between 40 and 55 years old with acute COVID-19.

The chain carries TRBV4-1 and TRBJ1-5, with unresolved D. The CDR3 runs to 13 residues. Looked up from germline, CDR1 is MGHRA and CDR2 is YSYEKL. Trimming took 0 bases from V and 6 from J, leaving 6 bases between them. CDR3 sequence: CASSQDQIQPQHF. The CDR3 region has the DNA TGCGCCAGCAGCCAAGATCAGATTCAGCCCCAGCATTTT.

The chain recombines TRBV5-6 with TRBJ2-7; D is possibly TRBD1 (6 bases). V lost 0 bases and J lost 6, with 13 bases in between. Germline V gene lookup returns CDR1 SGHDT and CDR2 YYEEEE. This CDR3 contains 14 residues. Here the CDR3 DNA reads TGTGCCAGCAGCTTGGCTCAGGGGAAGCTCGAGCAGTACTTC. This sequence encodes CASSLAQGKLEQYF.

The chain is built from TRBV7-9 and TRBJ1-1; tentative D call: TRBD1 (5 bases). The germline V gene encodes CDR1 SEHNR and CDR2 FQNEAQ (reference sequence). Trimming left V 5 bases short and J 10 bases short, with 14 bases between. This CDR3 comprises 12 residues. CDR3 nucleotides: TGTGCCAGCAGCCCAGGGCCTGCTGGAGCTTTCTTT. Its protein is CASSPGPAGAFF.

V gene TRBV14 combines with J gene TRBJ1-6, with 7 bases matching TRBD1. This CDR3 spans 13 amino acids. The V and J ends lost 4 bases and 10 bases, in that order; junction bases with no gene match: 4. Germline V CDR1 and CDR2: SGHDN, FVKESK. CDR3 amino acids: CASSLTGRSPLHF. The DNA for the CDR3 is TGTGCCAGCAGCCTGACAGGGCGGTCACCCCTCCACTTT.

This chain connects TRBV5-1 to TRBJ2-3; TRBD2 agrees at 7 bases. CDR3 length: 13 amino acids. Germline values: CDR1 SGHRS, CDR2 YFSETQ. With 3 bases clipped from V and 9 bases from J, the junction kept 7 bases outside the gene matches. CDR3 in DNA: TGCGCCAGCAGCTCTGCGGGGGAGGGGACGCAGTATTTT. Amino acid sequence: CASSSAGEGTQYF.

The CDR3 DNA sequence: TGTGCCAGCAGCCCCCGGGACTCCTCTAACTATGGCTACACCTTC. Protein product: CASSPRDSSNYGYTF. This chain links TRBV6-5 with TRBJ1-2; D perhaps matches TRBD1 (5 bases). The CDR3 runs to 15 residues. Trimming removed 6 bases from V and 0 bases from J, with 14 bases in between. The germline V gene has CDR1 MNHEY and CDR2 SVGAGI.

This clone was detected a few times. The V and J genes are TRBV2 and TRBJ1-1; TRBD1 aligns across 8 bases. The CDR3 totals 15 residues. V trimming: 5 bases; J trimming: 0 bases; junction bases outside the gene matches: 5. From germline, CDR1 is SNHLY and CDR2 FYNNEI. CDR3 DNA sequence: TGTGCCAGCAGTCCCGAGGACAGGGTGAACACTGAAGCTTTCTTT. Protein product: CASSPEDRVNTEAFF.

The V and J genes are TRBV27 and TRBJ2-7; D gene unclear. CDR1 is MNHEY and CDR2 is SMNVEV in the germline V gene (reference sequence). This CDR3 has 12 amino acids. The V and J ends lost 3 bases and 7 bases respectively, with 10 bases between them. The CDR3 nucleotides read TGTGCCAGCAGTTTTCTTTCCGGGGAGCAGTACTTC. Translation: CASSFLSGEQYF.

V gene TRBV21-1 combines with J gene TRBJ1-1; TRBD1, the table's D call, lacks a check against the DNA. TRBV21-1 is assigned pseudogene status. The CDR3 loop spans 16 amino acids. Written as DNA, the CDR3 is TGTGCCAGCAGCAAGCTCGACACAGGGTGTAACACTGAAGCTTTCTTT. This codes for CASSKLDTGCNTEAFF.

This chain joins TRBV23-1 and TRBJ2-1; no definite D call. TRBV23-1 is identified as an open reading frame with a role that is uncertain. This CDR3 has 18 amino acids. Trimming took off 3 bases at V and 2 bases at J, with 20 bases between the two ends. In DNA, the CDR3 is TGCGCCAGCAGTCATCAACGGTTCGGAGTTAACCCCTACAATGAGCAGTTCTTC. Translation: CASSHQRFGVNPYNEQFF.

The V call is TRBV7-9, the J call TRBJ2-1, with D perhaps TRBD2 (6 bases). Germline V gene data show CDR1 as SEHNR and CDR2 as FQNEAQ (reference sequence). V shed 0 bases and J shed 15 bases, with 15 bases lying between them. The CDR3 consists of 13 residues. In DNA form, the CDR3 reads TGTGCCAGCAGCTTAGCGGGCGGGGCAGATACGTTCTTC. Protein product: CASSLAGGADTFF.

The chain uses TRBV19 and TRBJ2-4; unclear D gene. V lost 0 bases and J lost 6, with 12 bases in between. The germline V gene encodes CDR1 LNHDA and CDR2 SQIVND (reference sequence). The CDR3 totals 15 residues. The CDR3 DNA sequence: TGTGCCAGTAGTATAGAGTCGGCGGCAGTAAACATTCAGTACTTC. It encodes CASSIESAAVNIQYF. The whole variable domain, filled in from reference TRBV19 and TRBJ2-4, reads DGGITQSPKYLFRKEGQNVTLSCEQNLNHDAMYWYRQDPGQGLRLIYYSQIVNDFQKGDIAEGYSVSREKKESFPLTVTSAQKNPTAFYLCASSIESAAVNIQYFGAGTRLSVL.

The chain links TRBV11-2 to TRBJ1-4; 7 nucleotides align to TRBD1. CDR3 length: 16 amino acids. The germline V gene encodes CDR1 SGHAT and CDR2 FQNNGV. Germline trimming cut 4 bases from V and 2 bases from J; bases unmatched to any gene: 7. The CDR3 DNA sequence: TGTGCCAGCAGCTCGTACAGGGGAGCTACTAATGAAAAACTGTTTTTT. As protein: CASSSYRGATNEKLFF.

This clone was recorded once. The chain is built from TRBV30 and TRBJ2-6; D gene ambiguous. CDR1 and CDR2 from the germline V gene are GTSNPN and SVGIG (reference sequence). The CDR3 consists of 15 residues. The germline V and J ends were trimmed by 0 bases and 0 bases, with 6 bases remaining between them. The CDR3: CAWSVQDSGANVLTF. CDR3 coding DNA: TGTGCCTGGAGTGTTCAGGACTCTGGGGCCAACGTCCTGACTTTC.

The V gene is TRBV18, the J gene TRBJ2-2; D perhaps matches TRBD1 (5 bases). Between the trimmed V and J ends, which lost 3 bases and 1 base, there was a span of 12 bases. Germline values: CDR1 KGHSH, CDR2 LQKENI. The CDR3 runs 16 residues. CDR3 amino acids: CASSPRQILNTGELFF. In nucleotides, the CDR3 is TGTGCCAGCTCACCTAGACAGATATTGAACACCGGGGAGCTGTTTTTT.

This rearrangement joins TRBV3-1 (or the pseudogene TRBV3-2) to TRBJ2-3; 7 bases agree with TRBD2. The CDR3 is made up of 14 amino acids. CDR1 LGHDT and CDR2 YNNKEL come from the germline V gene (reference sequence). J lost 9 bases, V lost 4 bases, and 10 bases had no gene match. The CDR3 nucleotides are TGTGCCAGCAGCCCTGCGGGGGAAAGTTGGACGCAGTATTTT. Translating it yields CASSPAGESWTQYF.

The chain is built from TRBV27 and TRBJ2-7; 7 bases match TRBD2. Germline V lookup: CDR1 MNHEY, CDR2 SMNVEV (reference sequence). J gave up 2 bases and V 5 bases, and 3 bases lay outside the gene matches. The CDR3 sequence is 13 residues long. CDR3 region: CASSPGGAYEQYF. The CDR3 coding sequence is TGTGCCAGCAGTCCGGGGGGAGCCTACGAGCAGTACTTC.

CDR3 amino acids: CASSVDGGDSSTDTQYF. The DNA of the CDR3 is TGTGCCAGCAGCGTAGACGGCGGGGACTCTAGCACAGATACGCAGTATTTT. The rearrangement joins TRBV9 to TRBJ2-3, with D maybe TRBD2 (6 bases). There are 17 residues in the CDR3. Trimming pared 0 bases from V and 0 bases from J, leaving 14 bases between. CDR1 and CDR2 (germline): SGDLS, YYNGEE.

V usage is TRBV7-2 and J usage is TRBJ1-2; D is undetermined. Germline lookup yields CDR1 SGHTA and CDR2 FQGNSA. V lost 4 bases, J lost 6 bases, and 18 bases lay in between. This CDR3 is built from 15 residues. CDR3: CASSSNTGHFNGYTF. CDR3 bases: TGTGCCAGCAGCTCCAACACGGGTCATTTTAATGGCTACACCTTC.

V and J are TRBV6-2 or TRBV6-3 and TRBJ1-2; TRBD1 is a possible D gene (5 bases). Germline V lookup: CDR1 MNHEY, CDR2 SVGEGT. There are 13 residues in the CDR3. V was trimmed by 6 bases and J by 5 bases, leaving 13 bases between them. The CDR3 DNA follows: TGTGCCAGCAGCCCCCAGACAGAGTATGGCTACACCTTC. Translated: CASSPQTEYGYTF.

V gene TRBV7-2 combines with J gene TRBJ2-1; no reliable D call. Germline V lookup: CDR1 SGHTA, CDR2 FQGNSA. Trimming removed 4 bases at V and 0 bases at J, with 4 bases between. The length of the CDR3 is 13 residues. CDR3 region: CASSYSSYNEQFF. The CDR3 DNA reads as TGTGCCAGCAGCTATAGCTCCTACAATGAGCAGTTCTTC.

The genes are TRBV30 and TRBJ2-7; possibly TRBD1 for D (6 bases). Germline CDR1 reads GTSNPN; CDR2 reads SVGIG (reference sequence). The germline V and J ends were trimmed by 0 bases and 6 bases, with 9 bases remaining between them. This CDR3 has 12 residues. CDR3: CAWSVTGREQYF. In nucleotides, the CDR3 is TGTGCCTGGAGTGTAACAGGGCGCGAGCAGTACTTC.

The V gene is TRBV5-1, the J gene TRBJ2-3; 8 nucleotides agree with TRBD2. The CDR3 runs to 17 residues. Germline CDR1 reads SGHRS; CDR2 reads YFSETQ. V was clipped by 1 base and J by 2 bases; unmatched bases: 9. The CDR3 DNA follows: TGCGCCAGCAGCTTGTCCAGAGCGGGGGCCCTCACAGATACGCAGTATTTT. Protein product: CASSLSRAGALTDTQYF.

This rearrangement joins TRBV19 to TRBJ2-1; possible D gene TRBD1, 5 bases. The germline V gene has CDR1 LNHDA and CDR2 SQIVND (reference sequence). Deletions cut 4 bases from V and 5 bases from J, with 9 bases between. This CDR3 is built from 13 residues. The CDR3 DNA reads TGTGCCAGTAGTACGACAGTTCACAATGAGCAGTTCTTC. This translates into CASSTTVHNEQFF.